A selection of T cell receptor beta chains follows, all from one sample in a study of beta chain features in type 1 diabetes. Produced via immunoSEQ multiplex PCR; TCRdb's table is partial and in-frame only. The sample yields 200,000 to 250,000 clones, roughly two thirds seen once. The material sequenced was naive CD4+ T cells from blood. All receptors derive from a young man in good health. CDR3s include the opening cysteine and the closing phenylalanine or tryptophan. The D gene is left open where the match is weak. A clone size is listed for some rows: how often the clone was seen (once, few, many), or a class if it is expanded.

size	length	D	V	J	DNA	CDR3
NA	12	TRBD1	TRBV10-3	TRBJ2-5	TGTGCCACTAGACAGGGACAAGAGACCCAGTACTTC	CATRQGQETQYF
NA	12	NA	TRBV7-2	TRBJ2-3	TGTGCCAGCAGCTCTACGGGAGATACGCAGTATTTT	CASSSTGDTQYF
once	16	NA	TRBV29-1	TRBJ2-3	TGCAGCGTTGAGGGCGGGCCGGGAGTCGGCACAGATACGCAGTATTTT	CSVEGGPGVGTDTQYF
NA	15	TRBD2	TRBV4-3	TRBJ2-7	TGCGCCAGCAGCCCCGTCACTAGCGGAGCCTACGAGCAGTACTTC	CASSPVTSGAYEQYF
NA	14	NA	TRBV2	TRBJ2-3	TGTGCCAGCAGAGGGACATCTAGCACAGATACGCAGTATTTT	CASRGTSSTDTQYF
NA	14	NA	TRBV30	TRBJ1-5	TGTGCCTGGAGTGAAGGATGGAGCAATCAGCCCCAGCATTTT	CAWSEGWSNQPQHF
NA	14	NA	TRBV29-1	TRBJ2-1	TGCAGCCATACGGACCGCCACTCCTACAATGAGCAGTTCTTC	CSHTDRHSYNEQFF
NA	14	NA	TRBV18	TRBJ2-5	TGTGCCAGCTCACCACCGGCGCGGTTGGAGACCCAGTACTTC	CASSPPARLETQYF
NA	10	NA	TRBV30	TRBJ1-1	TGTGCCTGGAGTTTGAGTGAAGCTTTCTTT	CAWSLSEAFF
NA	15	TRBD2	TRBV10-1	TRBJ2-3	TGCGCCAGCAGTGAAACTAGCGGGGGTCCGGATACGCAGTATTTT	CASSETSGGPDTQYF
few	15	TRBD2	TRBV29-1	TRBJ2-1	TGCAGCGCCAGAACCGGGACTAGCGGGTCTAATGAGCAGTTCTTC	CSARTGTSGSNEQFF
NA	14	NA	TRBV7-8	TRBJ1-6	TGTGCCAGCAGCTTAGAGCGGGGTAATTCACCCCTCCACTTT	CASSLERGNSPLHF
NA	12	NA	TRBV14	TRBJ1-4	TGTGCCAGCAGCCATACACAGGAAAAACTGTTTTTT	CASSHTQEKLFF
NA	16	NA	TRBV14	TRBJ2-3	TGTGCCAGCAGCCAAGATTCTGCGGGGCGCACAGATACGCAGTATTTT	CASSQDSAGRTDTQYF
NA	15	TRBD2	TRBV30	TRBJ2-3	TGTGCCTGGACTAGGACTAGCGGTAGCACAGATACGCAGTATTTT	CAWTRTSGSTDTQYF
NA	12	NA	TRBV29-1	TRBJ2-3	TGCAGCATCAGGACCTATTCAGATACGCAGTATTTT	CSIRTYSDTQYF
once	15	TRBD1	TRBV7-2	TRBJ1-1	TGTGCCAGCAGCTTAGAAGGGACAGTTGGCACTGAAGCTTTCTTT	CASSLEGTVGTEAFF
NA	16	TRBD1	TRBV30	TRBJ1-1	TGTGCCTGGGCCCCGACAGGGCTAGACATGAACACTGAAGCTTTCTTT	CAWAPTGLDMNTEAFF
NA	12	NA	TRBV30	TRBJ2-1	TGTGCCTGGTCCGGGACACACAATGAGCAGTTCTTC	CAWSGTHNEQFF
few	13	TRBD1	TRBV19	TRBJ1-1	TGTGCCACAGGACAGGGGAAGAACACTGAAGCTTTCTTT	CATGQGKNTEAFF
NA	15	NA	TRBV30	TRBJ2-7	TGTGCCTGGAGTGCCGGGATCCTGGGTAGGGTCGAGCAGTACTTC	CAWSAGILGRVEQYF
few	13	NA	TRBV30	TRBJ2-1	TGTGCCTGGAGGCTCCTCAAGCGGGATGAGCAGTTCTTC	CAWRLLKRDEQFF
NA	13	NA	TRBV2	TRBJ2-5	TGTGCCAGCAGTGCGGGGACTTCTGAGACCCAGTACTTC	CASSAGTSETQYF
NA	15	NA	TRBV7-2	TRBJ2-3	TGTGCCAGCAGCTTAGTAGTGGGGCCCACAGATACGCAGTATTTT	CASSLVVGPTDTQYF
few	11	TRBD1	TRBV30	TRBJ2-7	TGTGCCTGGGGGACAGCCTACGAGCAGTACTTC	CAWGTAYEQYF
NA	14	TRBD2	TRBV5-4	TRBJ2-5	TGTGCCAGCAGCAGAATAGCGGGAGAAGAGACCCAGTACTTC	CASSRIAGEETQYF
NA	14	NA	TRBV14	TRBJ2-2	TGTGCCAGCAGCGGGCCAGCCGGGGCCGGGGAGCTGTTTTTT	CASSGPAGAGELFF
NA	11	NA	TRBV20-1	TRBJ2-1	TGCAGTGCTAGCCCAGAAAGTGAGCAGTTCTTC	CSASPESEQFF
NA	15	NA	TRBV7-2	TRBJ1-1	TGTGCCAGCAGCTTAGGGAATCCAGGGAGCACTGAAGCTTTCTTT	CASSLGNPGSTEAFF
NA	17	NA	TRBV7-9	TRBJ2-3	TGTGCCAGCAGCTCCAAGGGGGGGCTAGCGGGCACAGATACGCAGTATTTT	CASSSKGGLAGTDTQYF
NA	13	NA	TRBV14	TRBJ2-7	TGTGCCAGCAGCCAAAGACCCCTCTCCGAGCAGTACTTC	CASSQRPLSEQYF
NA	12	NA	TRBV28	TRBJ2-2	TGTGCCAGCAGCGACTACACCGGGGAGCTGTTTTTT	CASSDYTGELFF
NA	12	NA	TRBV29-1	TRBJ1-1	TGCAGCGCAGGACAGCCGGGCACTGAAGCTTTCTTT	CSAGQPGTEAFF
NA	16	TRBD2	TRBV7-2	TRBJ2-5	TGTGCCAGCAGCTTGGCCCGACTAGCGGGGCAAGAGACCCAGTACTTC	CASSLARLAGQETQYF
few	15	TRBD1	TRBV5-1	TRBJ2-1	TGCGCCAGCAGCTTGGGGGGACAGTCCTACAATGAGCAGTTCTTC	CASSLGGQSYNEQFF
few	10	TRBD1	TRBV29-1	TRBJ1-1	TGCAGCGTCCACAGGGGGGAAGCTTTCTTT	CSVHRGEAFF
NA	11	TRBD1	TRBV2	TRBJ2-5	TGTGCCAGCAGGGTAGACAGGGCCCAGTACTTC	CASRVDRAQYF
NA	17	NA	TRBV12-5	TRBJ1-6	TGTGCTAGTGGTTTGGGATCTTCAACTTCCTATAATTCACCCCTCCACTTT	CASGLGSSTSYNSPLHF
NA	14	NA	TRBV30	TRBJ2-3	TGTGCCTGGAGTGCAGGCCTACACACAGATACGCAGTATTTT	CAWSAGLHTDTQYF
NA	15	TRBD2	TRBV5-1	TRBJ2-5	TGCGCCAGCAGCTTACTAGCGGGACCGGGTGAGACCCAGTACTTC	CASSLLAGPGETQYF
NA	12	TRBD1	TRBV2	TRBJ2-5	TGTGCCGTGACAGGGCAATTGGAGACCCAGTACTTC	CAVTGQLETQYF
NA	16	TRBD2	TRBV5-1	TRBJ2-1	TGCGCCAGCAGCCCAATTAGCGGGAGGGCCAACAATGAGCAGTTCTTC	CASSPISGRANNEQFF
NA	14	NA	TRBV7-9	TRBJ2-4	TGTGCCAGCAGCTTAGCCGGGTCAATGGGCATTCAGTACTTC	CASSLAGSMGIQYF
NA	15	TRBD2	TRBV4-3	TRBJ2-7	TGCGCCAGCAGCCTAGCAACGGGAGGGGTTTACGAGCAGTACTTC	CASSLATGGVYEQYF
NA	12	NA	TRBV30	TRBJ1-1	TGTGCCACCTCAGGGTGGGGCACTGAAGCTTTCTTT	CATSGWGTEAFF
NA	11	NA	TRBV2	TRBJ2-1	TGTGCCAGCAGTGCGGACGTTGAGCAGTTCTTC	CASSADVEQFF
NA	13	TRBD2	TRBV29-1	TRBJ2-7	TGCAGCGCCTCAGCTAGCGGATATTACGAGCAGTACTTC	CSASASGYYEQYF
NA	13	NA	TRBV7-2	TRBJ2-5	TGTGCCAGCAGCTTCAGGGTGGGGGAGACCCAGTACTTC	CASSFRVGETQYF
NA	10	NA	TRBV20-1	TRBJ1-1	TGCAGATCGGGGCAAACTGAAGCTTTCTTT	CRSGQTEAFF
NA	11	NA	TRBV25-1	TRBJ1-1	TGTGCCAGCAGTGACTACACTGAAGCTTTCTTT	CASSDYTEAFF